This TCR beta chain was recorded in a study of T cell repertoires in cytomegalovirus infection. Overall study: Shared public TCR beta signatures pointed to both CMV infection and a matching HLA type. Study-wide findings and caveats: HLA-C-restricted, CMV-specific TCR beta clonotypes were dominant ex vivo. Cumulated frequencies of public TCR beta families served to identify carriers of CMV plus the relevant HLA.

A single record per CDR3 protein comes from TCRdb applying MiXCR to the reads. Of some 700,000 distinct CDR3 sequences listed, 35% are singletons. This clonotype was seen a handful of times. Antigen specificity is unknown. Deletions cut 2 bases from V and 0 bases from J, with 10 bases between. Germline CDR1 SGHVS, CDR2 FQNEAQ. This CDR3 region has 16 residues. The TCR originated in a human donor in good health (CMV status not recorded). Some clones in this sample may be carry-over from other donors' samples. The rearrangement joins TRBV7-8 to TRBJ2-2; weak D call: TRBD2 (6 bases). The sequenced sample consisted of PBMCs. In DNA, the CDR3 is TGTGCCAGCAGCTTACGGGGACTGGCGAACACCGGGGAGCTGTTTTTT. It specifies CASSLRGLANTGELFF.